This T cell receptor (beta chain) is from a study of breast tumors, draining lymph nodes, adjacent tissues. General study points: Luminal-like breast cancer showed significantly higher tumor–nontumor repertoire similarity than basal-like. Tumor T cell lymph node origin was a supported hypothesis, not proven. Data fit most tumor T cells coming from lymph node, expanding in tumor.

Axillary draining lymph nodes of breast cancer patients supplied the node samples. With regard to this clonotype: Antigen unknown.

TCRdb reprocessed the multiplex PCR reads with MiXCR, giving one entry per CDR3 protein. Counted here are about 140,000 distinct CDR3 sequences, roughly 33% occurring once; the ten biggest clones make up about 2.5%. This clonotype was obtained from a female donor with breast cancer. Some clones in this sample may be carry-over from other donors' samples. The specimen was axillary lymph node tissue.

DNA for the CDR3: TGTGCCAGGGTTCGGACTAGCGGGCAGGAGACCCTCCATGAGCAGTTCTTC. It specifies CARVRTSGQETLHEQFF. The chain is built from TRBV2 and TRBJ2-1; 11 bases align to TRBD2. The germline V gene encodes CDR1 SNHLY and CDR2 FYNNEI. The CDR3 has 17 residues. V lost 9 bases to trimming and J lost 8 bases; unmatched junction nucleotides: 18.